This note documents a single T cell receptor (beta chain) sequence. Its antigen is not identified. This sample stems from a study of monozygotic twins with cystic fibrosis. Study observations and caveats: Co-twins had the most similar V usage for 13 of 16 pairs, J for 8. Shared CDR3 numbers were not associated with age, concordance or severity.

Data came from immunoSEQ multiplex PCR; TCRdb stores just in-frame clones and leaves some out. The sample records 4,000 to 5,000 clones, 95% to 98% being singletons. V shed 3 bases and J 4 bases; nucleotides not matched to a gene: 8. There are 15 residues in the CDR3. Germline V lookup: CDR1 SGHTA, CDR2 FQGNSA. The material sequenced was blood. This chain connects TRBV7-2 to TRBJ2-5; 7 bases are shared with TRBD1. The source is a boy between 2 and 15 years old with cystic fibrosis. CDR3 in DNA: TGTGCCAGCAGCTTGCAAAGGGACAGATTAGAGACCCAGTACTTC. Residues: CASSLQRDRLETQYF.